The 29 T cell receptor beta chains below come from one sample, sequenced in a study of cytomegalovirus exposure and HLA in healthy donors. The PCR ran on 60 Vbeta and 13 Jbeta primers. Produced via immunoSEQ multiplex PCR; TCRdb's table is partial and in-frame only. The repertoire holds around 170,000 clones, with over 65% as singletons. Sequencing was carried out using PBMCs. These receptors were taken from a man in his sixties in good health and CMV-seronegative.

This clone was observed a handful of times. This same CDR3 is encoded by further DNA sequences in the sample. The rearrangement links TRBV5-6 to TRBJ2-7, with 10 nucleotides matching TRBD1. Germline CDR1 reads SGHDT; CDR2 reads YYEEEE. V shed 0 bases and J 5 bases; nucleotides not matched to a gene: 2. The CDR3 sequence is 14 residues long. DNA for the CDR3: TGTGCCAGCAGCTTGGGGACAGGGGGGCACGAGCAGTACTTC. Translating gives CASSLGTGGHEQYF.

The CDR3 region is CASSELGQGVIGVMETQYF. CDR3 DNA sequence: TGTGCCAGCAGTGAACTCGGACAGGGGGTTATCGGGGTAATGGAGACCCAGTACTTC. V and J are TRBV2 and TRBJ2-5; 10 bases map to TRBD1. The germline CDR1 and CDR2 sequences are SNHLY and FYNNEI. With V trimmed by 2 bases and J by 5 bases, 17 bases remained unmatched. CDR3 length: 19 amino acids.

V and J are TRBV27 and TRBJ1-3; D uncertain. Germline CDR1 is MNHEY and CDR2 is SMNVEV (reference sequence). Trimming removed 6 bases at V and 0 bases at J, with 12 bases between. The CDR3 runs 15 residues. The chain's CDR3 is CASRPSDGSGNTIYF. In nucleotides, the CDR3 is TGTGCCAGCAGACCATCAGATGGCTCTGGAAACACCATATATTTT.

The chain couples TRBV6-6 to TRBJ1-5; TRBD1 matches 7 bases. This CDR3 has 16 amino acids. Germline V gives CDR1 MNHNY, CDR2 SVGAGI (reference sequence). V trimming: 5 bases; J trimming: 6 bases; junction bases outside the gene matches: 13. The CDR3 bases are TGTGCCAGCAGTACATACAAGACAGGGAAGGTTCAGCCCCAGCATTTT. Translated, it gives CASSTYKTGKVQPQHF.

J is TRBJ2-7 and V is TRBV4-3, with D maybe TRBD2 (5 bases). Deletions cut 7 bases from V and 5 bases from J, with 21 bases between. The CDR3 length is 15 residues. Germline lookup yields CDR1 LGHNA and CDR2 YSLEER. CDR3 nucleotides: TGCGCCAGCACCCCGGTCGGGAAAGTCGAACACGAGCAGTACTTC. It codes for CASTPVGKVEHEQYF.

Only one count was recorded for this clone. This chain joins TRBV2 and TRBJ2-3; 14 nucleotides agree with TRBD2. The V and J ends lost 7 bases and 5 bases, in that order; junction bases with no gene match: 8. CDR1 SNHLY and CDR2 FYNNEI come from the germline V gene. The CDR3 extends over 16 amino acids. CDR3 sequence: CASKETSGGAGDTQYF. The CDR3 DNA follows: TGTGCCAGCAAAGAGACTAGCGGGGGGGCCGGAGATACGCAGTATTTT.

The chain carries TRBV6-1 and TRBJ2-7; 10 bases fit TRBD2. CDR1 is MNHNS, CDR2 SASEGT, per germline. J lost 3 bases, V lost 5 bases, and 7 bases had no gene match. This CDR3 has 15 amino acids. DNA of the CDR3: TGTGCCAGCAGTTTGGAACTAGCGGGGTACTACGAGCAGTACTTC. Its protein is CASSLELAGYYEQYF.

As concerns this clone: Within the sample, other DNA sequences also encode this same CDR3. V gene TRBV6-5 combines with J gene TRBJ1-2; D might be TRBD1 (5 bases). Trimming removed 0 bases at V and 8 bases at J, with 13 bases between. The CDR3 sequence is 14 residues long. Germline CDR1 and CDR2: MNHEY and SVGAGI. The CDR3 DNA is TGTGCCAGCAGTTACTCGGGCGGGGGTTACGGCTACACCTTC. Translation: CASSYSGGGYGYTF.

The CDR3 sequence is CASSIYRDPGNTIYF. DNA of the CDR3: TGTGCCAGCAGCATCTACAGGGACCCTGGAAACACCATATATTTT. V and J are TRBV11-2 and TRBJ1-3; D is perhaps TRBD1 (6 bases). The CDR3 spans 15 residues. V gave up 5 bases and J gave up 2 bases, with 13 bases separating them. Germline V gives CDR1 SGHAT, CDR2 FQNNGV.

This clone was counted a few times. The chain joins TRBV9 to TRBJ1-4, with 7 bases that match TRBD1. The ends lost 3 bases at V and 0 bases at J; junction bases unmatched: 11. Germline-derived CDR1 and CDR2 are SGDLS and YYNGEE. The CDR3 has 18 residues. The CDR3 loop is CASSAGTATSTTNEKLFF. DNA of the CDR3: TGTGCCAGCAGCGCGGGGACAGCTACTTCTACAACTAATGAAAAACTGTTTTTT.

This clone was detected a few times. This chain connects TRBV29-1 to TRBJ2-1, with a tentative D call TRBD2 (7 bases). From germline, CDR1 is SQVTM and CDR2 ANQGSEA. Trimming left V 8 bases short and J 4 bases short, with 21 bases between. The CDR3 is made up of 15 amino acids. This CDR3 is CSYSGGGTRYNEQFF. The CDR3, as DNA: TGCAGCTACTCGGGGGGCGGGACTCGATACAATGAGCAGTTCTTC.

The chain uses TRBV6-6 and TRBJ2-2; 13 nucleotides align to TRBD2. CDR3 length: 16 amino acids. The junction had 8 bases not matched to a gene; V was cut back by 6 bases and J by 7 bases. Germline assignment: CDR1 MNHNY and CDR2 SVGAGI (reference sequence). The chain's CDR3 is CASSPLAGGPSGELFF. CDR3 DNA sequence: TGTGCCAGCAGCCCACTAGCGGGAGGGCCGAGCGGGGAGCTGTTTTTT.

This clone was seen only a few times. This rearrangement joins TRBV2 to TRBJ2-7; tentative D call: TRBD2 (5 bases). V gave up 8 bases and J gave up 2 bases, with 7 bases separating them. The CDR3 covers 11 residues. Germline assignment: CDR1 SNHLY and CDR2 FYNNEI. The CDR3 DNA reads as TGTGCCAGCGGGAGAACCTACGAGCAGTACTTC. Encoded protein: CASGRTYEQYF.

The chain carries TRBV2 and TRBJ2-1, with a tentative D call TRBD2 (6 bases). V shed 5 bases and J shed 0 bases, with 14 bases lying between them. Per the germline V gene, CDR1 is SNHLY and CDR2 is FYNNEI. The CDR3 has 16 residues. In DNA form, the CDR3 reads TGTGCCAGCAGTAAGGATTCCGGGAGCTCCTACAATGAGCAGTTCTTC. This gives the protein CASSKDSGSSYNEQFF.

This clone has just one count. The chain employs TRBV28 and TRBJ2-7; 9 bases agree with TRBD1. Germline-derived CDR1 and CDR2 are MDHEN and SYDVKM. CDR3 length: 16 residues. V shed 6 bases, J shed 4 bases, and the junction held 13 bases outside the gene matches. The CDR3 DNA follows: TGTGCCAGCAGCCCGGACAGGGGAGCTGCTGGTTACGAGCAGTACTTC. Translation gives CASSPDRGAAGYEQYF.

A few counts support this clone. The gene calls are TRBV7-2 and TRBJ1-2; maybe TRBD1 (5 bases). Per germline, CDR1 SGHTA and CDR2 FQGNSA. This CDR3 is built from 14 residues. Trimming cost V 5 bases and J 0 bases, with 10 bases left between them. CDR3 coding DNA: TGTGCCAGCAGCATCTGGACAACTAACTATGGCTACACCTTC. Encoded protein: CASSIWTTNYGYTF.

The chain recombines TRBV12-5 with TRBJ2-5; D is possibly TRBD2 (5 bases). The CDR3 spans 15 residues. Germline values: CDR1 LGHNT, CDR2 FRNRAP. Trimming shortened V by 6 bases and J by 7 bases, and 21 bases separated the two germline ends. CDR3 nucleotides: TGTGCTAGTGGCCCCTCCACAACGCAAGAGGGGACCCAGTACTTC. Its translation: CASGPSTTQEGTQYF.

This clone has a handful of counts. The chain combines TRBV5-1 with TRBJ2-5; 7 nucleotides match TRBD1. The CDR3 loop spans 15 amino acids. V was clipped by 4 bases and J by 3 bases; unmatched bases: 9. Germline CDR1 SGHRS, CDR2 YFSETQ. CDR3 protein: CASSAARDRKETQYF. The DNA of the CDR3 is TGCGCCAGCAGCGCGGCCCGGGACAGAAAAGAGACCCAGTACTTC.

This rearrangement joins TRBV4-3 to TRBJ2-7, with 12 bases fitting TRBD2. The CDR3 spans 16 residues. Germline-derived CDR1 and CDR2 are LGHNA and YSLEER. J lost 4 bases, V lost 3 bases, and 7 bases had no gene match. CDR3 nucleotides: TGCGCCAGCAGCCAGGGTCTGACTAGCGGGAGATACGAGCAGTACTTC. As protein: CASSQGLTSGRYEQYF.

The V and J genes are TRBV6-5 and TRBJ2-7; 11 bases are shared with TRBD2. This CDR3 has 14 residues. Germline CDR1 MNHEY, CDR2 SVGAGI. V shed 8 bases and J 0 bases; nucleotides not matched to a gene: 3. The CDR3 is CASVGTSGSYEQYF. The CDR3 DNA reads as TGTGCCAGCGTCGGGACTAGCGGCTCCTACGAGCAGTACTTC.

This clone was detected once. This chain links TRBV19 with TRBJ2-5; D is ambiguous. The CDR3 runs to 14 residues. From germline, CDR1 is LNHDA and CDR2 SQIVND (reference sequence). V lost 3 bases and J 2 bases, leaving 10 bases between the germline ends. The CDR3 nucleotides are TGTGCCAGTAGTATGACGGAGAGGCAAGAGACCCAGTACTTC. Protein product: CASSMTERQETQYF.

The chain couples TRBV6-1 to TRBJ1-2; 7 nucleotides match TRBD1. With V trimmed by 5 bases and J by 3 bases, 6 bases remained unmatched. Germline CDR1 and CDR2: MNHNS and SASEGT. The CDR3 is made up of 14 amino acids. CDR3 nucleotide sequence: TGTGCCAGCAGTCCCCAAGGGACAGACTATGGCTACACCTTC. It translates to CASSPQGTDYGYTF.

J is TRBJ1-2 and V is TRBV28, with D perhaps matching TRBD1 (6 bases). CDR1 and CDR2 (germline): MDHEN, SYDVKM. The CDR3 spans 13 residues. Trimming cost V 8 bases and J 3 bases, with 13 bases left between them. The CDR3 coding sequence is TGTGCCAGCGCCGGGACACCCCACTATGGCTACACCTTC. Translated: CASAGTPHYGYTF.

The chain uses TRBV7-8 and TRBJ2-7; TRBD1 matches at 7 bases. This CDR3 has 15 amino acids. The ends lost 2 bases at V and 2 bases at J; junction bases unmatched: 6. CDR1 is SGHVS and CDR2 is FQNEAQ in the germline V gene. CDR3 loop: CASSLLMTGTYEQYF. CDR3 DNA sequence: TGTGCCAGCAGCTTACTAATGACAGGGACCTACGAGCAGTACTTC.

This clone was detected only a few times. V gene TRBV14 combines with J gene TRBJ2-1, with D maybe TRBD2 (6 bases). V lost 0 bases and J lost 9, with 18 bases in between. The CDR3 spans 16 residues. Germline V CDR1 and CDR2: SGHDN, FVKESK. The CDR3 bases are TGTGCCAGCAGCCAAGAAGGAGTTCTCAAGGGAGGTGAGCAGTTCTTC. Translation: CASSQEGVLKGGEQFF.

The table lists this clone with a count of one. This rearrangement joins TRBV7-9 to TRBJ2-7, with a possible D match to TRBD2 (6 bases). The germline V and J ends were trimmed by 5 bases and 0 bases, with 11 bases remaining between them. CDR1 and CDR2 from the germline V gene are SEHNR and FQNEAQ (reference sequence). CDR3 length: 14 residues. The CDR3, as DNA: TGTGCCAGCAGCAAAACGGGACTCTCCTACGAGCAGTACTTC. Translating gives CASSKTGLSYEQYF.

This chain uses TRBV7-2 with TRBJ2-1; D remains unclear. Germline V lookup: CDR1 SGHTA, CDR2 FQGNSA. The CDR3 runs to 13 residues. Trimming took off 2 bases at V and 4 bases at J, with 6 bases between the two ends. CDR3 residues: CASSLIRYNEQFF. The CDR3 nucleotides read TGTGCCAGCAGCTTAATCCGGTACAATGAGCAGTTCTTC.

The CDR3 protein is CASSPGLAENEQFF. The CDR3 region has the DNA TGTGCCAGCAGTCCGGGACTAGCGGAAAATGAGCAGTTCTTC. V and J are TRBV2 and TRBJ2-1, with TRBD2 identical over 11 bases. The CDR3 sequence is 14 residues long. Losses at the gene ends were 5 bases for V and 7 bases for J; bases not matched to a gene: 4. CDR1 and CDR2 from the germline V gene are SNHLY and FYNNEI. The full variable domain, in which reference TRBV2 and TRBJ2-1 provide the parts outside the CDR3, is EPEVTQTPSHQVTQMGQEVILRCVPISNHLYFYWYRQILGQKVEFLVSFYNNEISEKSEIFDDQFSVERPDGSNFTLKIRSTKLEDSAMYFCASSPGLAENEQFFGPGTRLTVL.

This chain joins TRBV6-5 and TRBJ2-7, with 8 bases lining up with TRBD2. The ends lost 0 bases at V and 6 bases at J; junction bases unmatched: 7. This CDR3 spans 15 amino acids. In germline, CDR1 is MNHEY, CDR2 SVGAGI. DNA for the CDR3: TGTGCCAGCAGTTACTCAGGACTAGCTTTCTGCGAGCAGTACTTC. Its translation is CASSYSGLAFCEQYF.